These 14 T cell receptor beta chains originate from one sample sequenced in a study of blood T cell repertoires in COVID-19. Profiled with immunoSEQ multiplex PCR; TCRdb holds only in-frame clones, not every one. The sample gives 70,000 or so clones, 90% of which show up once; 1.5% is in the top ten. The sample taken for sequencing was peripheral blood. These receptors all come from a man aged 50-59 years with acute or convalescent COVID-19.

This sequence joins TRBV2 and TRBJ2-2; D might be TRBD1 (5 bases). The CDR3 loop spans 13 amino acids. The germline CDR1 and CDR2 sequences are SNHLY and FYNNEI. Between the trimmed V and J ends, which lost 6 bases and 3 bases, there was a span of 8 bases. Here the CDR3 DNA reads TGTGCCAGCAGAAACAGGTACACCGGGGAGCTGTTTTTT. Encoded protein: CASRNRYTGELFF.

J is TRBJ1-5 and V is TRBV4-1; 8 positions match TRBD1. CDR1 MGHRA and CDR2 YSYEKL come from the germline V gene. V lost 4 bases to trimming and J lost 2 bases; unmatched junction nucleotides: 1. This CDR3 comprises 14 residues. DNA for the CDR3: TGCGCCAGCAGCCCGGACAGGGGCAATCAGCCCCAGCATTTT. It specifies CASSPDRGNQPQHF.

The chain has TRBV18 and TRBJ1-5; D uncertain. Germline CDR1 and CDR2: KGHSH and LQKENI. V lost 3 bases and J lost 2, with 8 bases in between. CDR3 length: 14 amino acids. The CDR3 loop reads CASSPPQGNQPQHF. CDR3 DNA sequence: TGTGCCAGCTCACCGCCGCAGGGCAATCAGCCCCAGCATTTT.

The chain combines TRBV23-1 with TRBJ2-1, with D possibly matching TRBD2 (5 bases). TRBV23-1 is an ORF; its function is uncertain. This CDR3 has 15 residues. V shed 0 bases and J shed 5 bases, with 11 bases lying between them. DNA of the CDR3: TGCGCCAGCAGTCAATCGCCGGAGGAGAACAATGAGCAGTTCTTC. This encodes CASSQSPEENNEQFF.

V and J are TRBV7-3 and TRBJ2-2, with TRBD2 identical over 7 bases. Germline CDR1 SGHTA, CDR2 FQGTGA. CDR3 length equals 15 residues. V dropped 0 bases and J dropped 5; count of bases not matched to a gene: 3. The CDR3 protein is CASSLTLGGTGELFF. Written as DNA, the CDR3 is TGTGCCAGCAGCTTAACGTTGGGAGGGACCGGGGAGCTGTTTTTT.

V gene TRBV11-3 combines with J gene TRBJ1-6, with 7 bases lining up with TRBD1. This CDR3 is 13 amino acids long. V shed 5 bases, J shed 8 bases, and the junction held 3 bases outside the gene matches. Germline V lookup: CDR1 SGHNT, CDR2 YENEEA. CDR3 amino acids: CASSRQGHSPLHF. CDR3 DNA: TGTGCCAGCAGCCGACAGGGTCATTCACCCCTCCACTTT.

In DNA form, the CDR3 reads TGTGCCAGCAGCTTAGTTCCCAGCGCTGATGAGCAGTTCTTC. This translates into CASSLVPSADEQFF. This chain links TRBV7-9 with TRBJ2-1; no clear D. Trimming took off 1 base at V and 8 bases at J, with 12 bases between the two ends. This CDR3 is 14 amino acids long. Germline V CDR1 and CDR2: SEHNR, FQNEAQ (reference sequence). Complete variable domain (other parts from reference TRBV7-9 and TRBJ2-1): DTGVSQNPRHKITKRGQNVTFRCDPISEHNRLYWYRQTLGQGPEFLTYFQNEAQLEKSRLLSDRFSAERPKGSFSTLEIQRTEQGDSAMYLCASSLVPSADEQFFGPGTRLTVL.

The J gene is TRBJ2-1, the V gene TRBV5-1, with TRBD2 matching 9 bases. The CDR3 runs 17 residues. Losses at the gene ends were 0 bases for V and 5 bases for J; bases not matched to a gene: 9. The germline V gene encodes CDR1 SGHRS and CDR2 YFSETQ. CDR3 amino acids: CASSLVGLAGTHNEQFF. CDR3 nucleotide sequence: TGCGCCAGCAGCTTGGTAGGTCTAGCGGGGACCCACAATGAGCAGTTCTTC.

This chain uses TRBV18 with TRBJ2-6; 8 nucleotides align to TRBD1. Germline CDR1 and CDR2: KGHSH and LQKENI. V lost 4 bases, J lost 2 bases, and 10 bases stayed unmatched. The CDR3 is 18 residues long. Written as DNA, the CDR3 is TGTGCCAGCTCACTCGGCCGACAGGGGACGGCTGGGGCCAACGTCCTGACTTTC. Protein product: CASSLGRQGTAGANVLTF.

The V and J genes are TRBV18 and TRBJ1-1; TRBD1 matches at 7 bases. J gave up 0 bases and V 0 bases, and 13 bases lay outside the gene matches. Germline V gives CDR1 KGHSH, CDR2 LQKENI. The CDR3 sequence is 19 residues long. The CDR3 loop is CASSPPSDRVSGVNTEAFF. DNA of the CDR3: TGTGCCAGCTCACCACCCTCCGACAGGGTGAGTGGAGTGAACACTGAAGCTTTCTTT.

The rearrangement joins TRBV3-1 (or the pseudogene TRBV3-2) to TRBJ2-7; 7 nucleotides agree with TRBD1. This CDR3 is built from 16 residues. Trimming removed 1 base from V and 4 bases from J; junction bases left unmatched: 10. Germline V CDR1 and CDR2: LGHDT, YNNKEL (reference sequence). The CDR3 loop is CASSQVVGQRVYEQYF. DNA for the CDR3: TGTGCCAGCAGCCAAGTTGTGGGACAGAGAGTATACGAGCAGTACTTC.

This clone was seen a handful of times. The CDR3 is CASSLDRTYEQYF. DNA for the CDR3: TGTGCCAGCAGCTTAGACAGGACCTACGAGCAGTACTTC. J is TRBJ2-7 and V is TRBV7-8; D is perhaps TRBD1 (5 bases). Germline CDR1 SGHVS, CDR2 FQNEAQ. The CDR3 spans 13 residues. The V gene lost 1 base and the J gene lost 2 bases, with 6 bases spanning the gap.

This chain uses TRBV4-1 with TRBJ2-3, with no clear D. Germline V gives CDR1 MGHRA, CDR2 YSYEKL. V dropped 0 bases and J dropped 0 bases, with 10 bases sitting between them. The CDR3 contains 16 residues. Here the CDR3 reads CASSQEGGRSTDTQYF. In DNA form, the CDR3 reads TGCGCCAGCAGCCAAGAAGGCGGTCGCAGCACAGATACGCAGTATTTT.

The J gene is TRBJ2-5, the V gene TRBV27; TRBD2 matches 9 bases. The germline gives CDR1 MNHEY, CDR2 SMNVEV (reference sequence). The CDR3 totals 15 residues. V dropped 8 bases and J dropped 2; count of bases not matched to a gene: 9. The CDR3 loop reads CASALTSGQQETQYF. The CDR3 coding sequence is TGTGCCAGCGCACTGACTAGCGGCCAACAAGAGACCCAGTACTTC.